This T cell receptor (beta chain) was sequenced during a study of T cell responses to AZD1222 COVID-19 vaccine. Measured with immunoSEQ multiplex PCR; TCRdb has only the in-frame clones, and not every one. The sample lists 60,000 to 90,000 clones, roughly 80% occurring once. The V gene's germline CDR1 is SGHKS and CDR2 YYEKEE (reference sequence). The length of the CDR3 is 14 residues. V was pared by 4 bases and J by 1 base, with 11 bases between. The starting material was peripheral blood, obtained 28 days after the second dose of the MenACWY control vaccine. This chain links TRBV5-5 with TRBJ1-2, with D tentatively TRBD1 (5 bases). This TCR was recovered from an adult who received the MenACWY meningococcal vaccine as a control. The DNA for the CDR3 is TGTGCCAGCAGCCGACAGCTTAATAACTATGGCTACACCTTC. Its translation: CASSRQLNNYGYTF.